The clone carrying this TCR beta chain turned up a few times. Its antigen is unknown. This specimen belongs to a study of cytomegalovirus exposure and HLA in healthy donors. As for the study in general: An earlier analysis found around 120 million unique TCR beta sequences from around 180 million T cells.

Germline lookup yields CDR1 LNHDA and CDR2 SQIVND (reference sequence). V shed 5 bases and J shed 12 bases, with 13 bases lying between them. This CDR3 region has 11 residues. Primers for the PCR totalled 60 Vbeta and 13 Jbeta. TCRdb's table, derived via immunoSEQ multiplex PCR, lists solely in-frame clones and lacks some. This repertoire shows about 250,000 clones, 65% to 85% found once; its top ten account for 2% to 2.5%. The study's findings and limits: A prior analysis recorded that most TCR beta V segments were productive about 87% or about 30% of the time.

The sequence derives from a female donor in good health and CMV-seronegative. The rearrangement uses TRBV19 and TRBJ1-2, with no clear D. Sequencing was performed on PBMCs. CDR3 bases: TGTGCCAGTAGTGCACTACTCAATCACACCTTC. The encoded protein is CASSALLNHTF.